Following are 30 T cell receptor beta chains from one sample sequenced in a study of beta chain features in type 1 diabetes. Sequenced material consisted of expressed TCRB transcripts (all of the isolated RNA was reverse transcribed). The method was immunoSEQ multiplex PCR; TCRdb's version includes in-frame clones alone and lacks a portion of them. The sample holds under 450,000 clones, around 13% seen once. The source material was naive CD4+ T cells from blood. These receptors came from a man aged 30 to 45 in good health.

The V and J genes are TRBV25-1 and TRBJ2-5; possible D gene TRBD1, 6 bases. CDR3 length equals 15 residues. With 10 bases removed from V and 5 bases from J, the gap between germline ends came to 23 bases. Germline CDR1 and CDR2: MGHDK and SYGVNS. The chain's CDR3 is CATTYRAPAGETQYF. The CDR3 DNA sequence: TGTGCCACCACCTACAGGGCCCCCGCCGGGGAGACCCAGTACTTC.

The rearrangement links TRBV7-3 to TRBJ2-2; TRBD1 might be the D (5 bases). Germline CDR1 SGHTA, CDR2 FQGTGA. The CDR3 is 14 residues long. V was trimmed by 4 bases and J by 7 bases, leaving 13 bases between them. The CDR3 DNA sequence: TGTGCCAGCAGCTACAGGCTACCGGGCGGGGAGCTGTTTTTT. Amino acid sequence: CASSYRLPGGELFF.

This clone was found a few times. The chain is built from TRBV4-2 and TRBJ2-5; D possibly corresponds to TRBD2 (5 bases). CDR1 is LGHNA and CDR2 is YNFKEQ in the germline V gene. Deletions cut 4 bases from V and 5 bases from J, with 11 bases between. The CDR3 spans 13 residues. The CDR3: CASSPPGTETQYF. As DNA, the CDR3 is TGTGCCAGCAGCCCCCCGGGAACCGAGACCCAGTACTTC.

The CDR3 region has the DNA TGTGCCAGCAGCTCCCAAGGAACATCCGATACGCAGTATTTT. Protein sequence: CASSSQGTSDTQYF. The chain recombines TRBV7-2 with TRBJ2-3; D gene uncertain. The germline CDR1 and CDR2 sequences are SGHTA and FQGNSA. Trimming removed 4 bases from V and 6 bases from J, with 14 bases in between. The CDR3 is made up of 14 amino acids.

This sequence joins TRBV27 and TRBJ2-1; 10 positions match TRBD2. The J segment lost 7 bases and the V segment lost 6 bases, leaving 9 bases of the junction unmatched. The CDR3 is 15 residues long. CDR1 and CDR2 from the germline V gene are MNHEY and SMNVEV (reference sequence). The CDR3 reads CASRLSAGGWNEQFF. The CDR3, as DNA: TGTGCCAGCAGACTATCAGCGGGGGGGTGGAATGAGCAGTTCTTC.

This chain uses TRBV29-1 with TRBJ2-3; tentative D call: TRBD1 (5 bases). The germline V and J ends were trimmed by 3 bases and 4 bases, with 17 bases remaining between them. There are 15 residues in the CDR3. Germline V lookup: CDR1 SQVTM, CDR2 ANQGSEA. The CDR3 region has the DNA TGCAGCGTTGAGTTGAAAGGGGCATCGCCAGATACGCAGTATTTT. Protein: CSVELKGASPDTQYF.

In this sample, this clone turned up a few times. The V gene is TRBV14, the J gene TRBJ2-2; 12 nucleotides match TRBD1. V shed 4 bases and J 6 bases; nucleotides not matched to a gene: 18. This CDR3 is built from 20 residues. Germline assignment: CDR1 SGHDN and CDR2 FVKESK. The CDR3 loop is CASSLGTGTGGFRGAGELFF. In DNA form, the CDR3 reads TGTGCCAGCAGCCTGGGAACCGGGACAGGGGGCTTTCGAGGGGCCGGGGAGCTGTTTTTT.

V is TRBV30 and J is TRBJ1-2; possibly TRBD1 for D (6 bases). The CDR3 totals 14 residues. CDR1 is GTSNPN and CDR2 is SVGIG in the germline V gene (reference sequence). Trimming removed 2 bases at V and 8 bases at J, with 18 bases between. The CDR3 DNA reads TGTGCCTGGAGTCCGTCACCAGGGGTGACCGGCTACACCTTC. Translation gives CAWSPSPGVTGYTF.

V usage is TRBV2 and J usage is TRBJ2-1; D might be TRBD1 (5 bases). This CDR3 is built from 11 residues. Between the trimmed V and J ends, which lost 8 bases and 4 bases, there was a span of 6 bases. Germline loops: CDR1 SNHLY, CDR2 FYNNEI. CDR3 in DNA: TGTGCCAGCCGACAGTACAATGAGCAGTTCTTC. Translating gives CASRQYNEQFF.

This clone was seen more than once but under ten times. As DNA, the CDR3 is TGCGCCAGCAGCCAATTTCCGGAGCTCGGCTACACCTTC. Encoded protein: CASSQFPELGYTF. The chain is built from TRBV4-3 and TRBJ1-2; D is undetermined. The CDR3 covers 13 residues. CDR1 LGHNA and CDR2 YSLEER come from the germline V gene. V was clipped by 2 bases and J by 8 bases, with 12 bases between them.

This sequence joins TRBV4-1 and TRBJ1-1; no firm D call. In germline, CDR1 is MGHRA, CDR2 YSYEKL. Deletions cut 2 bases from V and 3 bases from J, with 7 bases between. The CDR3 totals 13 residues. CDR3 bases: TGCGCCAGCAGCCAATCAAGGGACACTGAAGCTTTCTTT. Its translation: CASSQSRDTEAFF.

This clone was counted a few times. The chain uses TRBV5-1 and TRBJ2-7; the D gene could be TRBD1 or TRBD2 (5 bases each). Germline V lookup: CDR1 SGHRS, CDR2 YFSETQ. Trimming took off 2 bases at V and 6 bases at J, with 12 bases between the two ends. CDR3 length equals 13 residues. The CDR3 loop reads CASSFSGQTEQYV. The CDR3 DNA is TGCGCCAGCAGCTTCTCGGGGCAAACCGAGCAGTACGTC.

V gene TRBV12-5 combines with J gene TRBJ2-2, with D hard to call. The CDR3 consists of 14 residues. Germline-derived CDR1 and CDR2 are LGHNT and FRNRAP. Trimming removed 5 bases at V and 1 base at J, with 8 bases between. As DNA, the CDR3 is TGTGCTAGTGGTCCGGACGGGAACACCGGGGAGCTGTTTTTT. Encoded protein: CASGPDGNTGELFF.

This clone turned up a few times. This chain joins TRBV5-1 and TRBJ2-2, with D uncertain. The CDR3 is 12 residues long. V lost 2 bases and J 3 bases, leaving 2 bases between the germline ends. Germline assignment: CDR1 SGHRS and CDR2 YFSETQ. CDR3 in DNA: TGCGCCAGCAGCTTCGACACCGGGGAGCTGTTTTTT. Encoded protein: CASSFDTGELFF.

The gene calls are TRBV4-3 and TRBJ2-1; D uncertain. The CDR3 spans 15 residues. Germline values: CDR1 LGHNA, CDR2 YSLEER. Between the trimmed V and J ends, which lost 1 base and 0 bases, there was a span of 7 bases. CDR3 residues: CASSQATSSYNEQFF. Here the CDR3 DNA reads TGCGCCAGCAGCCAAGCGACCAGCTCCTACAATGAGCAGTTCTTC.

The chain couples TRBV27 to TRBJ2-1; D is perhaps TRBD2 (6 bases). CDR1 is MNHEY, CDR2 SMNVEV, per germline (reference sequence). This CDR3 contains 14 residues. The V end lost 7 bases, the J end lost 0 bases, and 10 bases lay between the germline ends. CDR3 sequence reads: CASKGLSSYNEQFF. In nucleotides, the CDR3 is TGTGCCAGCAAGGGACTCAGCTCCTACAATGAGCAGTTCTTC.

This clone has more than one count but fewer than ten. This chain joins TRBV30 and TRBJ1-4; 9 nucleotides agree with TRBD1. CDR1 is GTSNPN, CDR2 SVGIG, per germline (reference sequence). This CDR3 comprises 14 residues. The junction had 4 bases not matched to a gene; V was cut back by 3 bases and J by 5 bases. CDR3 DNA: TGTGCCTGGAGAGGGACAGGGAGAAATGAAAAACTGTTTTTT. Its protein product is CAWRGTGRNEKLFF.

The CDR3 bases are TGTGCCAGCAGCGGACGGCGGGATAGTGAGCAGTTCTTC. Its translation: CASSGRRDSEQFF. The chain recombines TRBV7-3 with TRBJ2-1; D possibly corresponds to TRBD2 (6 bases). Germline V gives CDR1 SGHTA, CDR2 FQGTGA. The CDR3 totals 13 residues. The V end lost 5 bases, the J end lost 9 bases, and 14 bases lay between the germline ends.

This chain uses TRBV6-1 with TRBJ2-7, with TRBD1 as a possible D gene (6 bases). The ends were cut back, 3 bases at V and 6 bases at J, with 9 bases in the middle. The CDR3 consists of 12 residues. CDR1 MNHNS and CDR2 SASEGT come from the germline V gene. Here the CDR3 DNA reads TGTGCCAGCAGTGATCAGGGGAGCGAGCAGTACTTC. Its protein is CASSDQGSEQYF.

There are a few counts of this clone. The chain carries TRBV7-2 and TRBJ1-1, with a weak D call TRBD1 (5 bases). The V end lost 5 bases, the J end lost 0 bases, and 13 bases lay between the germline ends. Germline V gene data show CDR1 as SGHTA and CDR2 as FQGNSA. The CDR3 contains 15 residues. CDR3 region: CASSLQGRLNTEAFF. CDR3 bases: TGTGCCAGCAGCCTTCAGGGCCGGTTGAACACTGAAGCTTTCTTT.

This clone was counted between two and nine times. CDR3 in DNA: TGTGCCTGGGGGGGGCAAGAGACCCAGTACTTC. Translating gives CAWGGQETQYF. The rearrangement links TRBV30 to TRBJ2-5; D might be TRBD2 (6 bases). CDR3 size: 11 residues. Trimming removed 5 bases at V and 2 bases at J, with 6 bases between. Germline loops: CDR1 GTSNPN, CDR2 SVGIG (reference sequence).

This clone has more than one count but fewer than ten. The CDR3 coding sequence is TGTGCCATCAGTCAAGCCGCGTCCGGCTCCTACGAGCAGTACTTC. It is translated as CAISQAASGSYEQYF. The chain links TRBV10-3 to TRBJ2-7; D gene unclear. This CDR3 region has 15 residues. The V gene's germline CDR1 is ENHRY and CDR2 SYGVKD. V lost 5 bases to trimming and J lost 0 bases, with 14 bases between them.

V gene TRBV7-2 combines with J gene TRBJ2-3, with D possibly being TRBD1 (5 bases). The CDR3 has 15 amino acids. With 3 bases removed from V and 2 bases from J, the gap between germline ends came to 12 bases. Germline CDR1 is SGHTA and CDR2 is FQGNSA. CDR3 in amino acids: CASSLRQTHTDTQYF. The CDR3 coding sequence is TGTGCCAGCAGCTTGAGACAGACTCACACAGATACGCAGTATTTT. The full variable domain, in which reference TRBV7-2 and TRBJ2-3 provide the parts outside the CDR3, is GAGVSQSPSNKVTEKGKDVELRCDPISGHTALYWYRQSLGQGLEFLIYFQGNSAPDKSGLPSDRFSAERTGGSVSTLTIQRTQQEDSAVYLCASSLRQTHTDTQYFGPGTRLTVL.

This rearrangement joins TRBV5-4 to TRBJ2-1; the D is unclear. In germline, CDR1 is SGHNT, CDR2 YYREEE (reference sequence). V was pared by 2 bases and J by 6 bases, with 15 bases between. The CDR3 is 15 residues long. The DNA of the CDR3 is TGTGCCAGCAGCTTTGTCCTCACGGAGACCAATGAGCAGTTCTTC. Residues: CASSFVLTETNEQFF.

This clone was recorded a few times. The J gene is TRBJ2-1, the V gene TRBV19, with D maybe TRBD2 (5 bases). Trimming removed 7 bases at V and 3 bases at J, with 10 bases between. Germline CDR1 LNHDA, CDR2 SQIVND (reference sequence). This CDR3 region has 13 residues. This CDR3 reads CASTAGYYNEQFF. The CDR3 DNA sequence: TGTGCCAGTACTGCGGGCTACTACAATGAGCAGTTCTTC. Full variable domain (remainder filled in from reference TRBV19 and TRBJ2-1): DGGITQSPKYLFRKEGQNVTLSCEQNLNHDAMYWYRQDPGQGLRLIYYSQIVNDFQKGDIAEGYSVSREKKESFPLTVTSAQKNPTAFYLCASTAGYYNEQFFGPGTRLTVL.

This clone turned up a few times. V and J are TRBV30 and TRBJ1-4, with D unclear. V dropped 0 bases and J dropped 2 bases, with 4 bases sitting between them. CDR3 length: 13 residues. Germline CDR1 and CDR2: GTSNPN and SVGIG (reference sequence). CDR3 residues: CAWSVRTNEKLFF. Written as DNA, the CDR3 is TGTGCCTGGAGTGTACGTACTAATGAAAAACTGTTTTTT.

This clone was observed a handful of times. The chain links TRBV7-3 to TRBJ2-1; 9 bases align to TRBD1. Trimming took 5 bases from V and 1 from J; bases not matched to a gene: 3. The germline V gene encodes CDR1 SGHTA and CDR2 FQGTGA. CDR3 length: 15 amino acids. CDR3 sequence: CASSADRGSYNEQFF. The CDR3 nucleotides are TGTGCCAGCAGCGCCGACAGGGGGTCCTACAATGAGCAGTTCTTC.

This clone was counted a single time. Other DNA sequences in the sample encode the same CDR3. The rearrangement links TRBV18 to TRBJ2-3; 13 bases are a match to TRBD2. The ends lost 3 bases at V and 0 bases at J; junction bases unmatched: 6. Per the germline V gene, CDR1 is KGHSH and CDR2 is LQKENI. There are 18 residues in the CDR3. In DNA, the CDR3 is TGTGCCAGCTCACCGGGACTAGCGGGGACCACTAGCACAGATACGCAGTATTTT. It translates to CASSPGLAGTTSTDTQYF.

CDR3 bases: TGTGCCAGCAATGTTCACACCGGGGAGCTGTTTTTT. Its translation is CASNVHTGELFF. J is TRBJ2-2 and V is TRBV9, with D unclear. Between the trimmed V and J ends, which lost 6 bases and 3 bases, there was a span of 6 bases. The CDR3 is made up of 12 amino acids. The V gene's germline CDR1 is SGDLS and CDR2 YYNGEE.

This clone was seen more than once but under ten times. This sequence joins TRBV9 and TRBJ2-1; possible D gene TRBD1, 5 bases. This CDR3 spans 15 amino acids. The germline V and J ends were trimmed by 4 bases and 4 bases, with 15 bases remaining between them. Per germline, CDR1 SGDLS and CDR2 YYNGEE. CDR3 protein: CASSHPTDPYNEQFF. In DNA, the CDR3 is TGTGCCAGCAGCCACCCGACAGATCCTTACAATGAGCAGTTCTTC. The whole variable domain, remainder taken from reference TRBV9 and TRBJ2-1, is DSGVTQTPKHLITATGQRVTLRCSPRSGDLSVYWYQQSLDQGLQFLIQYYNGEERAKGNILERFSAQQFPDLHSELNLSSLELGDSALYFCASSHPTDPYNEQFFGPGTRLTVL.